This TCR beta chain emerged from a study of OX40 agonist ivuxolimab in advanced cancers. Study observations and caveats: No antigen was identified for the clonally expanded peripheral T cells.

Concerning this clone itself: No antigen is known for it.

J was trimmed by 3 bases and V by 5 bases; bases with no gene match: 7. The CDR3 has 14 residues. Germline V gives CDR1 PRHDT, CDR2 FYEKMQ (reference sequence). Measured with immunoSEQ multiplex PCR; TCRdb has only the in-frame clones, and not every one. The table has about 73,000 clones, 75% to 95% seen once. The V gene is TRBV13, the J gene TRBJ2-7; 7 bases agree with TRBD1. This clonotype was obtained from an adult with an advanced solid tumor such as melanoma, head and neck, liver or kidney cancer. The sample was CD4+ or CD8+ T cells sorted from blood, taken in a trial of the OX40 agonist ivuxolimab. This chain's CDR3 is CASSPGQTDYEQYF. The CDR3 region has the DNA TGTGCCAGCAGCCCGGGACAGACTGACTACGAGCAGTACTTC.